This TCR beta chain was identified during a study of shared clonotypes between healthy human individuals. Clones were sequenced by immunoSEQ multiplex PCR, and TCRdb holds only the in-frame ones, with some missing. The repertoire has 2 million or so clones, approximately 94% of them found once; the top ten carry 0.85% to 1.2%. CD45RO-negative, CCR7-positively selected cells formed the naive CD8 fraction, excluding terminally differentiated effector memory CD45RA+ cells. The CDR3 is 15 residues long. The germline V gene encodes CDR1 MDHEN and CDR2 SYDVKM. V was trimmed by 5 bases and J by 2 bases, leaving 15 bases between them.

The receptor comes from a man aged 18 to 29 in good health. This chain connects TRBV28 to TRBJ2-5; D may correspond to TRBD1 or TRBD2 (5 bases each). The sample was naive CD8+ T cells sorted from blood. CDR3 sequence (DNA): TGTGCCAGCAGTCGGACTTCCCCAGGGCAAGAGACCCAGTACTTC. This sequence encodes CASSRTSPGQETQYF.